Following are 18 T cell receptor beta chains from one sample sequenced in a study of T cells after yellow fever vaccination. TCRdb processed the 5' RACE reads anew with MiXCR; each CDR3 protein has one entry. In the table there are 60,000 to 75,000 distinct CDR3 sequences, approximately 7% of which are singletons. Sequencing was performed on CD8+ T cells sorted from PBMCs, taken more than 40 days after the first yellow fever vaccination. The receptor source for this set is a man between 18 and 29 years old who received the YFV17D yellow fever vaccine.

This clonotype was observed many times. J is TRBJ1-2 and V is TRBV20-1; tentatively, D is TRBD1 (6 bases). Per germline, CDR1 DFQATT and CDR2 SNEGSKA (reference sequence). The CDR3 spans 18 residues. With 1 base removed from V and 1 base from J, the gap between germline ends came to 22 bases. CDR3 loop: CSARGRASWGAGNYGYTF. The CDR3 DNA is TGCAGTGCTAGAGGAAGGGCCTCTTGGGGGGCCGGTAACTATGGCTACACCTTC.

This clonotype was found many times. The gene calls are TRBV4-3 and TRBJ2-1; D ambiguous. Trimming took 0 bases from V and 10 from J, leaving 16 bases between them. CDR3 length: 15 amino acids. In germline, CDR1 is LGHNA, CDR2 YSLEER. In DNA form, the CDR3 reads TGCGCCAGCAGCCAAGATTATGGCTATCCCAGGGAGCAGTTCTTC. Protein: CASSQDYGYPREQFF.

This clonotype has ten or more counts. The V call is TRBV12-3 or TRBV12-4, the J call TRBJ1-1; no clear D gene. The V end was cut by 3 bases, the J end by 1 base, with 6 bases between. The CDR3 extends over 13 amino acids. As DNA, the CDR3 is TGTGCCAGCAGTTTCCAGTGGAACACTGAAGCTTTCTTT. Translating gives CASSFQWNTEAFF.

The CDR3 bases are TGTGCCAGCAGTGGCTGGGGGGTAGCGGGGTACAATGAGCAGTTCTTC. It translates to CASSGWGVAGYNEQFF. The chain couples TRBV12-3 or TRBV12-4 to TRBJ2-1; 8 bases line up with TRBD2. With 5 bases clipped from V and 4 bases from J, the junction kept 10 bases outside the gene matches. This CDR3 region has 16 residues.

This clonotype was found many times. The chain joins TRBV7-3 to TRBJ2-1; 9 bases line up with TRBD1. The V segment lost 2 bases and the J segment 8 bases; nucleotides outside the gene matches: 7. This CDR3 contains 15 residues. Germline CDR1 SGHTA, CDR2 FQGTGA. DNA for the CDR3: TGTGCCAGCAGCTTAGGGACAGGGTCCCCCCATGAGCAGTTCTTC. It encodes CASSLGTGSPHEQFF.

Concerning this clonotype itself: Being one base from a much bigger clone, this may be a read error. The V and J genes are TRBV5-1 and TRBJ2-3; 8 nucleotides line up with TRBD2. CDR1 SGHRS and CDR2 YFSETQ come from the germline V gene. The CDR3 runs to 17 residues. CDR3 amino acids: CAISPVLGAGGTDTQYF. In DNA form, the CDR3 reads TGCGCCATCAGCCCCGTCCTCGGAGCGGGGGGCACAGATACGCAGTATTTT.

With respect to this clonotype: One end of the junction varies from germline; a read error may be responsible. This rearrangement joins TRBV4-3 to TRBJ1-4, with 9 bases that match TRBD1. The germline CDR1 and CDR2 sequences are LGHNA and YSLEER. The CDR3 contains 16 residues. The CDR3 nucleotides read TGCGCCCGCAGCCGCCTCACAGGGGGCATGGATGAAAAACTGTTTTTT. Its translation: CARSRLTGGMDEKLFF.

This clonotype was seen at least ten times. This chain connects TRBV12-3 or TRBV12-4 to TRBJ2-5; TRBD2 might be the D (5 bases). V was trimmed by 1 base and J by 3 bases, leaving 9 bases between them. The CDR3 totals 14 residues. CDR3 in amino acids: CASSLGRRKETQYF. In nucleotides, the CDR3 is TGTGCCAGCAGTTTAGGCAGGAGGAAAGAGACCCAGTACTTC.

This clonotype was recorded many times. The chain combines TRBV7-6 with TRBJ1-5, with D uncertain. Germline V CDR1 and CDR2: SGHVS, FNYEAQ. The germline V and J ends were trimmed by 5 bases and 0 bases, with 8 bases remaining between them. This CDR3 is 14 amino acids long. CDR3 in DNA: TGTGCCAGCAGCCCCGGGTCTAGCAATCAGCCCCAGCATTTT. Protein: CASSPGSSNQPQHF. The full variable domain, with the rest looked up from reference TRBV7-6 and TRBJ1-5, is GAGVSQSPRYKVTKRGQDVALRCDPISGHVSLYWYRQALGQGPEFLTYFNYEAQQDKSGLPNDRFSAERPEGSISTLTIQRTEQRDSAMYRCASSPGSSNQPQHFGDGTRLSIL.

This clonotype was detected a few times. V is TRBV9 and J is TRBJ2-1; 10 bases are a match to TRBD2. J was trimmed by 8 bases and V by 3 bases; bases with no gene match: 8. CDR3 length: 15 amino acids. Germline loops: CDR1 SGDLS, CDR2 YYNGEE. Written as DNA, the CDR3 is TGTGCCAGCAGCGCACTTCAGCGGGGGGGCTATGAGCAGTTCTTC. Translated, it gives CASSALQRGGYEQFF.

In this sample, this clonotype turned up many times. The CDR3 loop reads CASSQEWGGQPQHF. CDR3 nucleotides: TGTGCCAGCAGCCAAGAGTGGGGCGGCCAGCCCCAGCATTTT. V is TRBV4-2 and J is TRBJ1-5, with D perhaps TRBD1 (5 bases). From germline, CDR1 is LGHNA and CDR2 YNFKEQ. The length of the CDR3 is 14 residues. The V and J ends lost 0 bases and 7 bases respectively, with 10 bases between them.

V is TRBV7-3 and J is TRBJ2-1, with 9 bases matching TRBD2. V was pared by 2 bases and J by 2 bases, with 1 base of the junction left unmatched. Per the germline V gene, CDR1 is SGHTA and CDR2 is FQGTGA. The CDR3 consists of 15 residues. The CDR3 DNA reads as TGTGCCAGCAGCTTAGCGGGGGGGACCTACAATGAGCAGTTCTTC. Its translation: CASSLAGGTYNEQFF.

This clonotype was seen repeatedly, ten times or more. The chain has TRBV12-3 or TRBV12-4 and TRBJ2-2, with 8 bases identical to TRBD2. After removal of 1 base from V and 5 bases from J, the junction contained 3 bases not matched to a gene. This CDR3 is built from 15 residues. CDR3 sequence reads: CASSLGIAGTGELFF. CDR3 in DNA: TGTGCCAGCAGTTTAGGGATAGCGGGGACCGGGGAGCTGTTTTTT.

The sample holds a few counts of this clonotype. The V and J genes are TRBV24-1 and TRBJ2-2; a possible D gene is TRBD2 (6 bases). Germline V gene data show CDR1 as KGHDR and CDR2 as SFDVKD. This CDR3 has 17 amino acids. Trimming took off 4 bases at V and 6 bases at J, with 20 bases between the two ends. The CDR3 coding sequence is TGTGCCACCAGTGACCCCGGGACTTCGTTCGCCGCCGGGGAGCTGTTTTTT. Translated, it gives CATSDPGTSFAAGELFF.

This clonotype has a count of ten or more. CDR3 protein: CASSQDWMGLGGTGELFF. The CDR3 DNA reads TGTGCCAGCAGCCAAGATTGGATGGGACTAGGGGGGACCGGGGAGCTGTTTTTT. The chain combines TRBV3-1 with TRBJ2-2; 8 bases fit TRBD2. Germline trimming cut 0 bases from V and 5 bases from J; bases unmatched to any gene: 11. The length of the CDR3 is 18 residues. Per germline, CDR1 LGHDT and CDR2 YNNKEL (reference sequence).

The sample holds many counts of this clonotype. The rearrangement joins TRBV7-6 to TRBJ2-5; D is possibly TRBD1 or TRBD2 (6 bases each). Trimming left V 2 bases short and J 3 bases short, with 19 bases between. The germline gives CDR1 SGHVS, CDR2 FNYEAQ. The CDR3 consists of 17 residues. CDR3 in DNA: TGTGCCAGCAGCTTATCTGCGGCGACGGGGGCTGAAGAGACCCAGTACTTC. Protein product: CASSLSAATGAEETQYF.

The rearrangement uses TRBV12-3 or TRBV12-4 and TRBJ2-7; D unclear. The CDR3 is made up of 12 amino acids. V lost 3 bases to trimming and J lost 6 bases, with 9 bases between them. The CDR3 spells CASSFTPPEQYF. DNA for the CDR3: TGTGCCAGCAGTTTTACCCCTCCCGAGCAGTACTTC.

This clonotype turned up a few times. The rearrangement joins TRBV4-3 to TRBJ2-7; 8 nucleotides align to TRBD1. Germline loops: CDR1 LGHNA, CDR2 YSLEER. V lost 3 bases, J lost 6 bases, and 10 bases stayed unmatched. The CDR3 totals 15 residues. As DNA, the CDR3 is TGCGCCAGCAGCCATAACGCAGGGGGCTCATCCGAGCAGTACTTC. Its protein is CASSHNAGGSSEQYF.